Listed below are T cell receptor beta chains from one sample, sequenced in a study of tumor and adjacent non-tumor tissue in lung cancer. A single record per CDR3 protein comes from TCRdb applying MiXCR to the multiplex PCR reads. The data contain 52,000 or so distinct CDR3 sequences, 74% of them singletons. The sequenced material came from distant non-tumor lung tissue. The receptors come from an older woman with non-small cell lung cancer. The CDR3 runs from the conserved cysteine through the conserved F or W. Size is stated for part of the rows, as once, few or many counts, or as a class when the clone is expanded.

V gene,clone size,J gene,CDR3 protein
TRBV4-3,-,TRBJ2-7,CASSQDSSRKQYF
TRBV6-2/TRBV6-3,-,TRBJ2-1,CVSGNPRGIYNEQFF
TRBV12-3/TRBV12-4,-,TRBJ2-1,CAGSILKGDEQFF
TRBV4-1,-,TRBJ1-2,CASSPARAGGLGGYTF
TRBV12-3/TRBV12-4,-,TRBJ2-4,CAGSLRSGTKNIQYF
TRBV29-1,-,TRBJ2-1,CSVGDELFF
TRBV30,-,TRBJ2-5,CASSSAAVQMEYF
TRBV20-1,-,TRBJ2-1,CSATRDQYKEQFF
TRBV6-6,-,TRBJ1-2,CASNYSGTGYGYTF
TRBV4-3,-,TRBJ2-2,CASSLTQGGVGGELFF
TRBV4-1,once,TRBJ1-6,CASSQLGWLLHF
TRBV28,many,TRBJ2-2,CASSSRSRTSNTGELFF
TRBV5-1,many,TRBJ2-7,CASSFGTVSYEQYF
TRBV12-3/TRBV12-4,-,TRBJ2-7,CVSSFTGGSYERYF
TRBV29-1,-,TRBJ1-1,CSVNSVGIESFF
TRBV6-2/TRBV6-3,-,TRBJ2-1,CASSYSPGYEQFF
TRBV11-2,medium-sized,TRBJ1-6,CASSLETGWNSPLHF
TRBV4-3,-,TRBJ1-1,CDSSPRRTGYGIETFF
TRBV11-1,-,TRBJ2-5,CASSLRQVERIETQNF
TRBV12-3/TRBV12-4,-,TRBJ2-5,CASSLAQGYKETQYF
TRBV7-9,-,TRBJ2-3,CVSSLSRTSGHTETQYF
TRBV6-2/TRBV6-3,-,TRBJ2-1,CASTVTLSYNEQFF
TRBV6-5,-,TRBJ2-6,CASRYSSRTNVLTF
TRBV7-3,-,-,CASSLNRNQPQYF
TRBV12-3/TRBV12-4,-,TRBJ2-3,CASSPGLQTGNQVDTQYF
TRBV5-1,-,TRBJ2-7,CASSLASWPYEQYF
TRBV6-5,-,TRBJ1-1,CASCYSTGLMNTEALF
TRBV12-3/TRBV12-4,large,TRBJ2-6,CASSGGRVSGANVLTF
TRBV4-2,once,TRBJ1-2,CASSPTGQSVMGTF
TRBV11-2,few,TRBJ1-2,CASSSPWTGGHGTF
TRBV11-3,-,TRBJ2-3,CASSPYKDQHTDTQYF
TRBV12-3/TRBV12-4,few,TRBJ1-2,CASRVRDSGGSHGYTF
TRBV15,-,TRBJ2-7,CATSREGLPSYEQYF
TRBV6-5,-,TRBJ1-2,CASSDEGVGGYTF
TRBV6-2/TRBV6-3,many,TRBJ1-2,CASRPGTRYGYTF
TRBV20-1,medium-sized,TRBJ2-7,CSARESGTYEQYF
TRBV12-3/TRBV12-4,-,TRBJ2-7,CANSWESMVEQYF
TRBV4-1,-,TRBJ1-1,CVSSHPLGRTVTEAFF
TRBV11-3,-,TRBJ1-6,CASILEDRYDSPLHF
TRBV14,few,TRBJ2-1,CASSSVRDSEQFF
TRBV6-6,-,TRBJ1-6,CAISFDEESSHNSPLHF
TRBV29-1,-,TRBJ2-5,CSGSHLGETHYF
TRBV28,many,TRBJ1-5,CASSFAGRGPDQPQHF
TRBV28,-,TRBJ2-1,CASNRIGDLYNEQFF
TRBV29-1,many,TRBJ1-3,CSVGGTDSGNTIYF
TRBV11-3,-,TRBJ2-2,CASRPRDSNTVELFF
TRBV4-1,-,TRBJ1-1,CARSYPLGRAVTAAFF
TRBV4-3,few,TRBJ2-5,CTSSQEGGQETQYF
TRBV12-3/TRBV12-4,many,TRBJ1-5,CASSSGGQNNQPQHF
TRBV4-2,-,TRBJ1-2,CASSQYWTSNYGYTF
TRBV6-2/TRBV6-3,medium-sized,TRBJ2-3,CASSKEVLSTDTQYF
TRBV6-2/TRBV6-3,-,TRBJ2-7,CASSTGTARMDQCF
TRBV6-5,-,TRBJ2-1,CASSPSGMGQGNHEQFF
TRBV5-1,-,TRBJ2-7,CASSLPGTGYSYEQNF
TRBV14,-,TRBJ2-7,CTSSQDRARQYF
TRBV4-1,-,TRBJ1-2,CARNQTAGLYGYTF
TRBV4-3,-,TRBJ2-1,CTSSQGGRNLYYEQFF
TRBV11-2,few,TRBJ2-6,CASSFMSSGANVVTF
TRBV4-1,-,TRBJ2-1,CASSPKSTPRQCRGEQFF
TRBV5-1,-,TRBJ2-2,CASSRSGEAGELFF